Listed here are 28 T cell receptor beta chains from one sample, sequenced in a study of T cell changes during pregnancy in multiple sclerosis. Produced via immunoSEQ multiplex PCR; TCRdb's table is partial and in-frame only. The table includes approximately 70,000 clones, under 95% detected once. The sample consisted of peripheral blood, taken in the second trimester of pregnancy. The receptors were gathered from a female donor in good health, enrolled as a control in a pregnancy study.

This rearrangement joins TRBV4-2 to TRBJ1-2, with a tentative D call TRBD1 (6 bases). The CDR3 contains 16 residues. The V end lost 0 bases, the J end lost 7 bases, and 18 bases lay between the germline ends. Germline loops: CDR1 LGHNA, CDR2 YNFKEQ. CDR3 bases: TGTGCCAGCAGCCAAGACATCGGGGGGCCCAGGGGTGGCTACACCTTC. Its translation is CASSQDIGGPRGGYTF.

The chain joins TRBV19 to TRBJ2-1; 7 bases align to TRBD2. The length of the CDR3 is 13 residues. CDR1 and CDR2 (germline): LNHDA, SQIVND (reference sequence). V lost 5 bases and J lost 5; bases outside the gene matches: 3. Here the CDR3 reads CASSLGTNNEQFF. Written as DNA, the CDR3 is TGTGCCAGTAGTCTCGGGACTAACAATGAGCAGTTCTTC.

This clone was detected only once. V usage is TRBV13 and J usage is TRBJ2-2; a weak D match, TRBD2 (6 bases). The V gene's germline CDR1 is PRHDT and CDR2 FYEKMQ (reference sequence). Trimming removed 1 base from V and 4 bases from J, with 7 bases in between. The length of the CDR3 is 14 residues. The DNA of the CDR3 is TGTGCCAGCAGCTTAGTACTAGCCACCGGGGAGCTGTTTTTT. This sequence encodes CASSLVLATGELFF.

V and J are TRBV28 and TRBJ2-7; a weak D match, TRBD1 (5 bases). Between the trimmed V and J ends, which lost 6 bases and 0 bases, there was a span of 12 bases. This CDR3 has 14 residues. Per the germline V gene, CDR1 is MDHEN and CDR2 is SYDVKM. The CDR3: CASRPDSYSYEQYF. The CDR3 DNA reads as TGTGCCAGCAGACCCGACAGCTACTCCTACGAGCAGTACTTC. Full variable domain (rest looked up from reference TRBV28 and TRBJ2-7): DVKVTQSSRYLVKRTGEKVFLECVQDMDHENMFWYRQDPGLGLRLIYFSYDVKMKEKGDIPEGYSVSREKKERFSLILESASTNQTSMYLCASRPDSYSYEQYFGPGTRLTVT.

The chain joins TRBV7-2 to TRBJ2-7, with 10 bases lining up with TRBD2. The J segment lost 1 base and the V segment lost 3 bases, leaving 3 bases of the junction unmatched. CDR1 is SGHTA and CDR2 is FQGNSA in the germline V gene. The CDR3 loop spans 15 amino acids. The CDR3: CASSFETSGSYEQYF. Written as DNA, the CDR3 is TGTGCCAGCAGCTTCGAGACTAGCGGGTCCTACGAGCAGTACTTC.

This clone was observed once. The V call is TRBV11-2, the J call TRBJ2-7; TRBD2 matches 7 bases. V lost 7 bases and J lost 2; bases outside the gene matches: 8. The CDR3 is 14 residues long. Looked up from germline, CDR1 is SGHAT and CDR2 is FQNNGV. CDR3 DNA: TGTGCCAGCACCCCTCGGACTAGTCCCTACGAGCAGTACTTC. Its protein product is CASTPRTSPYEQYF.

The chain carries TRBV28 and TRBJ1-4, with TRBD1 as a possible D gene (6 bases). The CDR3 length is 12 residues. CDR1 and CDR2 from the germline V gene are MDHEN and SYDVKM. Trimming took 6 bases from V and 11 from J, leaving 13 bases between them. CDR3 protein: CASRLITGKLFF. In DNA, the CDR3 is TGTGCCAGCAGACTCATTACAGGGAAACTGTTTTTT.

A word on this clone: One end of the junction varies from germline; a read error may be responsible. The CDR3 DNA reads TGTGCCAGCAGTTTGGAGGGGTGGACTAATGAAAAACTGTTTTTT. Translated: CASSLEGWTNEKLFF. This sequence joins TRBV5-5 and TRBJ1-4, with a weak D call TRBD1 (5 bases). The CDR3 consists of 15 residues. CDR1 and CDR2 (germline): SGHKS, YYEKEE (reference sequence).

The CDR3 DNA follows: TGTGCCAGCAGCACCTATGGACAGGGAGGAGAAAAACTGTTTTTT. Encoded protein: CASSTYGQGGEKLFF. The chain carries TRBV9 and TRBJ1-4; TRBD1 matches at 8 bases. The V gene end was trimmed by 4 bases and the J gene end by 8 bases; junction bases not matched to a gene: 10. The CDR3 runs to 15 residues. Germline V CDR1 and CDR2: SGDLS, YYNGEE. Using reference TRBV9 and TRBJ1-4 for the parts outside the CDR3, the full variable domain is DSGVTQTPKHLITATGQRVTLRCSPRSGDLSVYWYQQSLDQGLQFLIQYYNGEERAKGNILERFSAQQFPDLHSELNLSSLELGDSALYFCASSTYGQGGEKLFFGSGTQLSVL.

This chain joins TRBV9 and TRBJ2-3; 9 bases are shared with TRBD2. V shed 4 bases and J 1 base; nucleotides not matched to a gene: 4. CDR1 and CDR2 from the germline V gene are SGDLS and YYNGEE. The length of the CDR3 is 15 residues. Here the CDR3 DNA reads TGTGCCAGCAGCCCGTTAGCGGGGGGCACAGATACGCAGTATTTT. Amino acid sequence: CASSPLAGGTDTQYF.

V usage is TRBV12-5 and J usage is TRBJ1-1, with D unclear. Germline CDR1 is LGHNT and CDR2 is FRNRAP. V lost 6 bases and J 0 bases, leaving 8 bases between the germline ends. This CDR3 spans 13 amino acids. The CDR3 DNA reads TGTGCTAGTGGCCGAGAATTGAACACTGAAGCTTTCTTT. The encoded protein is CASGRELNTEAFF.

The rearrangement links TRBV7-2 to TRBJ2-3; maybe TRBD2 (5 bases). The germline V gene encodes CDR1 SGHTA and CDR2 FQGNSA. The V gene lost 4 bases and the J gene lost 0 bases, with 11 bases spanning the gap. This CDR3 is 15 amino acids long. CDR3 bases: TGTGCCAGCAGCTGGCGGAGGCCGAGCACAGATACGCAGTATTTT. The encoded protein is CASSWRRPSTDTQYF.

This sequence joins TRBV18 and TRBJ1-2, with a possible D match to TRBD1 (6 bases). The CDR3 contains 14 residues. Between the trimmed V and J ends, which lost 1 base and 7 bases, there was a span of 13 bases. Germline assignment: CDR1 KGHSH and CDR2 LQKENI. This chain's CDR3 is CASSPLQGTAGYTF. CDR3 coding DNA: TGTGCCAGCTCACCACTACAGGGAACAGCTGGCTACACCTTC.

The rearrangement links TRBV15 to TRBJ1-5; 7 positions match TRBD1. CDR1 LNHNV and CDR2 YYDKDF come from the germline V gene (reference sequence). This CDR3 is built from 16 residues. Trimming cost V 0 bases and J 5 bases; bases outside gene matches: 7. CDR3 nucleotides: TGTGCCACCAGCAGAGAAGCACAGGGGCTCGATCAGCCCCAGCATTTT. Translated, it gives CATSREAQGLDQPQHF.

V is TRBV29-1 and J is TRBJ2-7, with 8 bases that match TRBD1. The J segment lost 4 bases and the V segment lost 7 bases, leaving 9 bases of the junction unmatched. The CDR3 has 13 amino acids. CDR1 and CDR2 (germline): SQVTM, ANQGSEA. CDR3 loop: CSAVLDRVYEQYF. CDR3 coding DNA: TGCAGCGCCGTTTTGGACAGGGTGTACGAGCAGTACTTC.

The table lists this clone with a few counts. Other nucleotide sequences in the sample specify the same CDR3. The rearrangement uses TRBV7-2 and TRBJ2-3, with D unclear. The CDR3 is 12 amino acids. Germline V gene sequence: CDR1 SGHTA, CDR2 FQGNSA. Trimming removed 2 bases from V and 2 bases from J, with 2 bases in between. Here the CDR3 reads CASSLYTDTQYF. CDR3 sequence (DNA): TGTGCCAGCAGCTTATACACAGATACGCAGTATTTT.

This chain's CDR3 is CATSRDHGAGEETQYF. CDR3 nucleotides: TGTGCCACCAGCAGAGATCATGGGGCAGGGGAAGAGACCCAGTACTTC. The J gene is TRBJ2-5, the V gene TRBV15; weak D call: TRBD1 (6 bases). CDR3 length: 16 amino acids. Per the germline V gene, CDR1 is LNHNV and CDR2 is YYDKDF (reference sequence). V lost 0 bases to trimming and J lost 3 bases, with 14 bases between them. Filled out from reference TRBV15 and TRBJ2-5, the complete variable domain reads DAMVIQNPRYQVTQFGKPVTLSCSQTLNHNVMYWYQQKSSQAPKLLFHYYDKDFNNEADTPDNFQSRRPNTSFCFLDIRSPGLGDTAMYLCATSRDHGAGEETQYFGPGTRLLVL.

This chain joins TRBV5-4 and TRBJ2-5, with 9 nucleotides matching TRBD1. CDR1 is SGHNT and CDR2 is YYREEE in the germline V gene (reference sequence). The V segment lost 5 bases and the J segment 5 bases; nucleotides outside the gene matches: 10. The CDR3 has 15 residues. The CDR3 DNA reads TGTGCCAGCAGACAATACAGGGGGCGCGGGGAGACCCAGTACTTC. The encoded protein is CASRQYRGRGETQYF.

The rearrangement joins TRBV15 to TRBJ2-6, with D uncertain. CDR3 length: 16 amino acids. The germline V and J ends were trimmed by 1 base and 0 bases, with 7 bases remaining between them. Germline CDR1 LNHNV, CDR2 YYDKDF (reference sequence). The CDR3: CATSRVPFSGANVLTF. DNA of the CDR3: TGTGCCACCAGCAGAGTTCCCTTCTCTGGGGCCAACGTCCTGACTTTC.

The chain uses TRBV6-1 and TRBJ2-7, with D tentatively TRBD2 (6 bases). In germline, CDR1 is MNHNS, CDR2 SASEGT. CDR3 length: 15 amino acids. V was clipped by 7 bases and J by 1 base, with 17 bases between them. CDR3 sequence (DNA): TGTGCCAGCACTGGAGCACGGGACTCGTCCTACGAGCAGTACTTC. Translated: CASTGARDSSYEQYF.

CDR3 loop: CASSQRVNQPQHF. As DNA, the CDR3 is TGTGCCAGCAGCCAGAGGGTCAATCAGCCCCAGCATTTT. The rearrangement joins TRBV6-5 to TRBJ1-5; D not certain. V lost 6 bases and J 3 bases, leaving 9 bases between the germline ends. The CDR3 has 13 amino acids. Germline CDR1 and CDR2: MNHEY and SVGAGI.

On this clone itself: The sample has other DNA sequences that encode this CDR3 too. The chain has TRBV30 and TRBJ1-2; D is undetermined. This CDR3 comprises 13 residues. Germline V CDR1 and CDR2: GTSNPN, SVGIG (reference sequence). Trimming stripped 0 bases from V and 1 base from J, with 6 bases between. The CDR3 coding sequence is TGTGCCTGGAGTGTGTCCCTTAACTATGGCTACACCTTC. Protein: CAWSVSLNYGYTF.

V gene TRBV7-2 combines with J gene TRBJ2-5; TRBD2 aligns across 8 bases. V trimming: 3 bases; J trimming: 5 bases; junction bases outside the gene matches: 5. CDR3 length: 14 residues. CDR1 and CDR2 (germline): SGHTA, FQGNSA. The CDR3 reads CASSFGGEMETQYF. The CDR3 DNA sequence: TGTGCCAGCAGCTTCGGGGGGGAGATGGAGACCCAGTACTTC. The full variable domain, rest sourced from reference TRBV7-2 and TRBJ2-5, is GAGVSQSPSNKVTEKGKDVELRCDPISGHTALYWYRQSLGQGLEFLIYFQGNSAPDKSGLPSDRFSAERTGGSVSTLTIQRTQQEDSAVYLCASSFGGEMETQYFGPGTRLLVL.

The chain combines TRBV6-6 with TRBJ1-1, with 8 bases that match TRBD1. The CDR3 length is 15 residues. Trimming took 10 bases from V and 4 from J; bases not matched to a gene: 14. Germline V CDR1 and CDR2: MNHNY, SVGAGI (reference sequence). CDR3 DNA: TGTGCCATCGAAGACGCAGGGGGCCCCCGCACTGAAGCTTTCTTT. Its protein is CAIEDAGGPRTEAFF.

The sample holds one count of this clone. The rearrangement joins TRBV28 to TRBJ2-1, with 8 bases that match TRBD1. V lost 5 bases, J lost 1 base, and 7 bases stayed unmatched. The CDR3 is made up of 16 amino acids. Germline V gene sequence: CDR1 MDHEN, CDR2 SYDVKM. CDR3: CASSPGQGRSYNEQFF. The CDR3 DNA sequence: TGTGCCAGCAGTCCCGGACAGGGAAGGTCCTACAATGAGCAGTTCTTC.

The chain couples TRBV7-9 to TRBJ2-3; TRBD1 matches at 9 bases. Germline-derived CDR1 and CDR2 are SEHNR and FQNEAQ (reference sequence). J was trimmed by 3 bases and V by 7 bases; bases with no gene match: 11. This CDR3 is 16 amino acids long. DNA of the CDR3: TGTGCCAGCACAAACCGCGGGACAGGGAGTACAGATACGCAGTATTTT. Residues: CASTNRGTGSTDTQYF.

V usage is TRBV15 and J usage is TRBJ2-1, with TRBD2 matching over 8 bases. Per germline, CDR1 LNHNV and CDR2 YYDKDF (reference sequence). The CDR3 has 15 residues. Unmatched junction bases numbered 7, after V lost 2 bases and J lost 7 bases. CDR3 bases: TGTGCCACCAGCAGATGGGGACTAGATAGGAATGAGCAGTTCTTC. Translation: CATSRWGLDRNEQFF.

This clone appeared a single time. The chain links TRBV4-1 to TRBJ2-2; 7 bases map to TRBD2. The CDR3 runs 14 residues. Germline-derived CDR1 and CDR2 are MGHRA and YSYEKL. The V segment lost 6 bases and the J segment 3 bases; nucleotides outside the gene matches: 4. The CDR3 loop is CASRGGADTGELFF. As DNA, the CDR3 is TGCGCCAGCAGGGGAGGGGCCGACACCGGGGAGCTGTTTTTT.